Presented here are 13 T cell receptor beta chains from one specimen sequenced in a study of response to subunit inactivated influenza vaccine. In TCRdb, the RT-PCR reads were re-called with MiXCR into one record per CDR3 protein. The sample lists hundreds of thousands of distinct CDR3 sequences; 25% were seen once. The input for sequencing was CD4+ T cells sorted from PBMCs, taken about 5 days after vaccination. Every receptor here comes from a man in his forties or fifties who received an inactivated influenza vaccine.

V usage is TRBV29-1 and J usage is TRBJ2-2; D ambiguous. V was cut by 4 bases and J by 2 bases, with 5 bases left in between. In germline, CDR1 is SQVTM, CDR2 ANQGSEA. CDR3 length: 12 residues. CDR3 amino acids: CSVGFNTGELFF. CDR3 in DNA: TGCAGCGTTGGCTTTAACACCGGGGAGCTGTTTTTT.

J is TRBJ2-5 and V is TRBV12-3 or TRBV12-4; 7 bases match TRBD2. This CDR3 contains 16 residues. Germline trimming cut 6 bases from V and 2 bases from J; bases unmatched to any gene: 12. DNA for the CDR3: TGTGCCAGCAGCCAAACTCAGCGGGGTGGGCAAGAGACCCAGTACTTC. It translates to CASSQTQRGGQETQYF.

This clonotype was found a few times. V gene TRBV7-9 combines with J gene TRBJ2-7, with TRBD1 identical over 9 bases. J was trimmed by 3 bases and V by 5 bases; bases with no gene match: 8. The CDR3 has 15 amino acids. Germline CDR1 is SEHNR and CDR2 is FQNEAQ (reference sequence). The CDR3 nucleotides are TGTGCCAGCAGCCCAGGGACAGGGAGGCTCTACGAGCAGTACTTC. It is translated as CASSPGTGRLYEQYF. Variable domain in full (rest from reference TRBV7-9 and TRBJ2-7): DTGVSQNPRHKITKRGQNVTFRCDPISEHNRLYWYRQTLGQGPEFLTYFQNEAQLEKSRLLSDRFSAERPKGSFSTLEIQRTEQGDSAMYLCASSPGTGRLYEQYFGPGTRLTVT.

This clonotype was counted a few times. V and J are TRBV29-1 and TRBJ1-6, with D hard to call. V gave up 6 bases and J gave up 9 bases, with 15 bases separating them. CDR1 is SQVTM, CDR2 ANQGSEA, per germline. The CDR3 runs 13 residues. In nucleotides, the CDR3 is TGCAGCGTCCGAAATGGAGAGGTTTCACCCCTCCACTTT. It encodes CSVRNGEVSPLHF.

This clonotype appeared a few times. V and J are TRBV20-1 and TRBJ2-7; D perhaps matches TRBD1 (6 bases). The CDR3 is made up of 12 amino acids. CDR1 and CDR2 (germline): DFQATT, SNEGSKA (reference sequence). Trimming took 1 base from V and 4 from J, leaving 8 bases between them. The CDR3 sequence is CSARADRYEQYF. Here the CDR3 DNA reads TGCAGTGCTAGAGCGGACAGATACGAGCAGTACTTC.

This chain connects TRBV15 to TRBJ2-1; 8 bases are shared with TRBD1. Germline V gene sequence: CDR1 LNHNV, CDR2 YYDKDF (reference sequence). With 0 bases clipped from V and 9 bases from J, the junction kept 4 bases outside the gene matches. The CDR3 sequence is 14 residues long. The CDR3 DNA reads TGTGCCACCAGCAGAGATCAGGGGGCCAGTGAGCAGTTCTTC. It is translated as CATSRDQGASEQFF.

The chain employs TRBV24-1 and TRBJ2-5; 8 nucleotides agree with TRBD1. Germline V CDR1 and CDR2: KGHDR, SFDVKD. Trimming cost V 5 bases and J 5 bases; bases outside gene matches: 12. The CDR3 is made up of 16 amino acids. This CDR3 is CATSGLGTGVTETQYF. DNA of the CDR3: TGTGCCACCAGTGGTTTAGGGACAGGAGTTACGGAGACCCAGTACTTC.

This clonotype occurred a few times. This sequence joins TRBV28 and TRBJ2-1; 11 bases are a match to TRBD2. Germline CDR1 and CDR2: MDHEN and SYDVKM. The CDR3 consists of 15 residues. The V gene end was trimmed by 11 bases and the J gene end by 2 bases; junction bases not matched to a gene: 8. The CDR3 spells CAAETLAGAYNEQFF. CDR3 sequence (DNA): TGTGCCGCGGAGACACTAGCGGGAGCCTACAATGAGCAGTTCTTC.

The table lists this clonotype with a few counts. CDR3 in DNA: TGTGCCAGCAGCCAAGCGGGGTTTAATTCACCCCTCCACTTT. This encodes CASSQAGFNSPLHF. The rearrangement links TRBV12-3 or TRBV12-4 to TRBJ1-6; no clear D gene. V was clipped by 6 bases and J by 6 bases, with 12 bases between them. This CDR3 is 14 amino acids long.

CDR3: CASTVNHGSGNEQFF. The DNA for the CDR3 is TGTGCCAGCACCGTTAACCACGGGAGTGGCAATGAGCAGTTCTTC. The chain joins TRBV7-2 to TRBJ2-1; D possibly corresponds to TRBD2 (6 bases). In germline, CDR1 is SGHTA, CDR2 FQGNSA. The CDR3 loop spans 15 amino acids. Trimming cost V 7 bases and J 6 bases, with 19 bases left between them.

The chain is built from TRBV21-1 and TRBJ2-5; the D call of TRBD2 is as the table states it, not checked on the DNA. TRBV21-1 constitutes a pseudogene. The CDR3 runs 15 residues. In nucleotides, the CDR3 is TGTGCCAGCAGCCACACGGGAGGCCGTCAAGAGACCCAGTACTTC. This translates into CASSHTGGRQETQYF.

This clonotype has more than one count but fewer than ten. The chain combines TRBV6-2 or TRBV6-3 with TRBJ1-5; D not resolved. This CDR3 has 12 residues. V gave up 6 bases and J gave up 7 bases, with 10 bases separating them. CDR1 and CDR2 from the germline V gene are MNHEY and SVGEGT. The CDR3 spells CASSSNGQPQHF. The CDR3 coding sequence is TGTGCCAGCAGCTCCAACGGGCAGCCCCAGCATTTT.

This clonotype was recorded a few times. J is TRBJ1-1 and V is TRBV29-1; TRBD1 might be the D (5 bases). CDR3 size: 13 residues. Per the germline V gene, CDR1 is SQVTM and CDR2 is ANQGSEA. V lost 6 bases to trimming and J lost 1 base, with 12 bases between them. CDR3 in amino acids: CSVRNGGNTEAFF. DNA of the CDR3: TGCAGCGTCCGGAATGGGGGGAACACTGAAGCTTTCTTT.